The 24 T cell receptor beta chains presented below share a single source sample, sequenced in a study of blood T cell repertoires in COVID-19 (dated by TCRdb to 2019 to 2021). The library was produced with the immunoSEQ multiplex PCR assay. As stored in TCRdb, this immuneACCESS dataset retains in-frame rearrangements with V and J assigned. A fraction of the clones does not appear; measured against another copy, unresolved V genes explain less than half of the discrepancy, and the remainder lacks a known reason. Within this sample are 150,000 to 200,000 clones, with roughly 90% of them counted one time only. The biggest ten clones account for 6.5% to 8% of the sample. The sample comprised PBMCs or T cells enriched from blood (not recorded which). These TCRs come from a woman aged 45-59 years who had recovered from COVID-19.

The chain links TRBV15 to TRBJ2-5; 10 bases are shared with TRBD2. The CDR3 length is 16 residues. CDR1 and CDR2 from the germline V gene are LNHNV and YYDKDF (reference sequence). V lost 1 base, J lost 2 bases, and 4 bases stayed unmatched. The CDR3: CATSRVASGSQETQYF. CDR3 in DNA: TGTGCCACCAGCAGAGTGGCTAGCGGGAGTCAAGAGACCCAGTACTTC. Drawing the rest from reference TRBV15 and TRBJ2-5, the complete variable domain is DAMVIQNPRYQVTQFGKPVTLSCSQTLNHNVMYWYQQKSSQAPKLLFHYYDKDFNNEADTPDNFQSRRPNTSFCFLDIRSPGLGDTAMYLCATSRVASGSQETQYFGPGTRLLVL.

This rearrangement joins TRBV4-3 to TRBJ2-3; 9 nucleotides line up with TRBD2. Germline assignment: CDR1 LGHNA and CDR2 YSLEER. This CDR3 is built from 17 residues. The ends lost 3 bases at V and 1 base at J; junction bases unmatched: 8. CDR3 sequence (DNA): TGCGCCAGCAGCCAGGGGAAGGTAGCGGGGGGCACAGATACGCAGTATTTT. Translating it yields CASSQGKVAGGTDTQYF.

This chain uses TRBV5-1 with TRBJ2-3, with 7 bases matching TRBD2. Germline V gene data show CDR1 as SGHRS and CDR2 as YFSETQ. CDR3 length: 16 residues. Losses at the gene ends were 0 bases for V and 8 bases for J; bases not matched to a gene: 12. The DNA of the CDR3 is TGCGCCAGCAGCTTGGCTTGGACTAGAGGGACGGGTACGCAGTATTTT. Protein product: CASSLAWTRGTGTQYF.

V gene TRBV5-4 combines with J gene TRBJ2-1; 11 positions match TRBD1. This CDR3 comprises 13 residues. J lost 10 bases, V lost 9 bases, and 9 bases had no gene match. Germline V gives CDR1 SGHNT, CDR2 YYREEE (reference sequence). This CDR3 reads CANMGQGEGEQFF. Here the CDR3 DNA reads TGTGCCAACATGGGACAGGGGGAAGGCGAGCAGTTCTTC.

The genes are TRBV5-1 and TRBJ2-3, with a possible D match to TRBD2 (7 bases). Between the trimmed V and J ends, which lost 5 bases and 3 bases, there was a span of 16 bases. The germline V gene has CDR1 SGHRS and CDR2 YFSETQ. This CDR3 is built from 15 residues. The CDR3 bases are TGCGCCAGCAGTGGAGGGGGGGCTTGGACAGATACGCAGTATTTT. Amino acids: CASSGGGAWTDTQYF.

The chain uses TRBV19 and TRBJ2-5, with D possibly being TRBD2 (5 bases). V was trimmed by 6 bases and J by 4 bases, leaving 9 bases between them. Germline CDR1 reads LNHDA; CDR2 reads SQIVND (reference sequence). This CDR3 is built from 12 residues. In nucleotides, the CDR3 is TGTGCCAGTAGGATGAGCGGAGAGACCCAGTACTTC. Its protein is CASRMSGETQYF.

V gene TRBV6-1 combines with J gene TRBJ2-7; no clear D gene. V was shortened by 3 bases and J by 3 bases, with 12 bases between the two germline ends. The CDR3 length is 14 residues. Per the germline V gene, CDR1 is MNHNS and CDR2 is SASEGT. Here the CDR3 DNA reads TGTGCCAGCAGTGAGGCGGAACTTCTCTACGAGCAGTACTTC. Protein sequence: CASSEAELLYEQYF.

The chain employs TRBV2 and TRBJ1-5; 8 positions agree with TRBD1. The CDR3 contains 14 residues. Trimming took 8 bases from V and 6 from J; bases not matched to a gene: 9. Germline V gives CDR1 SNHLY, CDR2 FYNNEI. CDR3 coding DNA: TGTGCCAGCGAGGGAGGGACAGGCGGTCAGCCCCAGCATTTT. As protein: CASEGGTGGQPQHF.

This chain connects TRBV6-1 to TRBJ1-2; TRBD1 matches 7 bases. This CDR3 has 16 residues. Germline assignment: CDR1 MNHNS and CDR2 SASEGT. J was trimmed by 7 bases and V by 4 bases; bases with no gene match: 15. The CDR3 DNA sequence: TGTGCCAGCAGTGGGGACCGAGGGACAGCGAAATCTGGCTACACCTTC. This codes for CASSGDRGTAKSGYTF.

J is TRBJ1-2 and V is TRBV6-2 or TRBV6-3; D might be TRBD1 (6 bases). The CDR3 has 13 amino acids. Germline CDR1 is MNHEY and CDR2 is SVGEGT. Trimming pared 6 bases from V and 8 bases from J, leaving 16 bases between. The CDR3 region is CASSDYRVQGYTF. As DNA, the CDR3 is TGTGCCAGCAGCGACTACAGGGTTCAGGGCTACACCTTC.

The rearrangement joins TRBV5-4 to TRBJ1-6, with D possibly matching TRBD1 (5 bases). This CDR3 has 16 amino acids. Germline V gives CDR1 SGHNT, CDR2 YYREEE (reference sequence). The ends were cut back, 1 base at V and 10 bases at J, with 18 bases in the middle. The CDR3 sequence: CASSLPLGGIGSPLHF. The DNA for the CDR3 is TGTGCCAGCAGCTTGCCGCTCGGGGGAATAGGCTCACCCCTCCACTTT. The full variable domain, rest sourced from reference TRBV5-4 and TRBJ1-6, is ETGVTQSPTHLIKTRGQQVTLRCSSQSGHNTVSWYQQALGQGPQFIFQYYREEENGRGNFPPRFSGLQFPNYSSELNVNALELDDSALYLCASSLPLGGIGSPLHFGNGTRLTVT.

This clone came up once. V usage is TRBV19 and J usage is TRBJ2-3; the match to TRBD2 covers 10 bases. Germline-derived CDR1 and CDR2 are LNHDA and SQIVND (reference sequence). The CDR3 runs to 14 residues. V gave up 6 bases and J gave up 3 bases; unmatched junction bases: 3. CDR3 in amino acids: CASRERGGTDTQYF. CDR3 coding DNA: TGTGCCAGTAGGGAGCGGGGGGGGACAGATACGCAGTATTTT.

This clone was seen only once. V gene TRBV19 combines with J gene TRBJ1-5, with TRBD1 matching 9 bases. The CDR3 contains 14 residues. With V trimmed by 5 bases and J by 4 bases, 3 bases remained unmatched. The germline V gene encodes CDR1 LNHDA and CDR2 SQIVND (reference sequence). This CDR3 is CASSPGTGNQPQHF. In DNA form, the CDR3 reads TGTGCCAGTAGTCCCGGGACAGGGAATCAGCCCCAGCATTTT.

This chain connects TRBV27 to TRBJ2-5; D remains unclear. V was clipped by 1 base and J by 4 bases, with 4 bases between them. Germline V CDR1 and CDR2: MNHEY, SMNVEV (reference sequence). This CDR3 is 12 amino acids long. The CDR3 sequence is CASSLYGETQYF. The CDR3 coding sequence is TGTGCCAGCAGTTTATACGGAGAGACCCAGTACTTC.

CDR3 sequence reads: CASSPQGVSYEQYF. The DNA for the CDR3 is TGTGCCAGCAGCCCACAGGGTGTCAGCTACGAGCAGTACTTC. The chain recombines TRBV14 with TRBJ2-7; the D gene is possibly TRBD1 (6 bases). Looked up from germline, CDR1 is SGHDN and CDR2 is FVKESK. The V and J ends lost 4 bases and 3 bases respectively, with 13 bases between them. The CDR3 covers 14 residues.

The chain carries TRBV7-4 and TRBJ1-4; possibly TRBD1 for D (6 bases). CDR3 length: 15 amino acids. CDR1 SGHVT and CDR2 SQSDAQ come from the germline V gene. The V end lost 2 bases, the J end lost 5 bases, and 12 bases lay between the germline ends. CDR3 nucleotides: TGTGCCAGCAGCTTAATGGACAGCCAAAATGAAAAACTGTTTTTT. It yields the protein CASSLMDSQNEKLFF.

CDR3 in amino acids: CASSAGTGGSNQPQHF. The CDR3 nucleotides are TGCGCCAGCAGTGCGGGGACAGGGGGTAGCAATCAGCCCCAGCATTTT. This chain links TRBV10-1 with TRBJ1-5; 11 bases fit TRBD1. The CDR3 sequence is 16 residues long. CDR1 is WNHNN and CDR2 is SYGVQD in the germline V gene (reference sequence). V dropped 4 bases and J dropped 0; count of bases not matched to a gene: 2.

The J gene is TRBJ2-5, the V gene TRBV5-5, with a possible D match to TRBD1 (6 bases). V was clipped by 2 bases and J by 1 base, with 12 bases between them. Germline-derived CDR1 and CDR2 are SGHKS and YYEKEE (reference sequence). The CDR3 has 15 amino acids. CDR3 DNA: TGTGCCAGCAGCTTACCCCAGGGGTCCCAAGAGACCCAGTACTTC. Protein: CASSLPQGSQETQYF.

The V gene is TRBV18, the J gene TRBJ2-2; 9 bases are a match to TRBD1. J lost 5 bases, V lost 3 bases, and 7 bases had no gene match. The CDR3 contains 16 residues. Germline V gene sequence: CDR1 KGHSH, CDR2 LQKENI. In DNA form, the CDR3 reads TGTGCCAGCTCACCCCAACAGGGGGCGAGTACCGGGGAGCTGTTTTTT. Translated, it gives CASSPQQGASTGELFF.

CDR3: CAWSPTGRSAEAFF. The CDR3 nucleotides are TGTGCCTGGAGTCCGACAGGTAGGTCAGCTGAAGCTTTCTTT. The chain has TRBV30 and TRBJ1-1; tentative D call: TRBD1 (6 bases). From germline, CDR1 is GTSNPN and CDR2 SVGIG (reference sequence). V dropped 2 bases and J dropped 6 bases, with 16 bases sitting between them. The CDR3 loop spans 14 amino acids.

This sequence joins TRBV7-3 and TRBJ2-7; 11 bases are a match to TRBD1. The V gene's germline CDR1 is SGHTA and CDR2 FQGTGA. The CDR3 totals 15 residues. V shed 4 bases and J 5 bases; nucleotides not matched to a gene: 7. CDR3 DNA sequence: TGTGCCAGCAGCTACCGGACAGGGGGCGTCGACGAGCAGTACTTC. The encoded protein is CASSYRTGGVDEQYF.

The rearrangement uses TRBV13 and TRBJ1-4, with D tentatively TRBD1 (5 bases). The ends were cut back, 5 bases at V and 0 bases at J, with 10 bases in the middle. Germline lookup yields CDR1 PRHDT and CDR2 FYEKMQ (reference sequence). CDR3 size: 15 residues. The CDR3 DNA is TGTGCCAGCAGCCGGACACCAACAACTAATGAAAAACTGTTTTTT. It yields the protein CASSRTPTTNEKLFF.

This chain connects TRBV11-2 to TRBJ1-3, with D possibly TRBD1 on 5 matching bases. CDR3 length: 15 amino acids. Trimming shortened V by 5 bases and J by 0 bases, and 11 bases separated the two germline ends. Germline V CDR1 and CDR2: SGHAT, FQNNGV. CDR3 sequence: CASSPRATSGNTIYF. The CDR3 coding sequence is TGTGCCAGCAGCCCCAGGGCCACCTCTGGAAACACCATATATTTT.

This rearrangement joins TRBV5-1 to TRBJ2-5; 7 positions match TRBD2. Germline trimming cut 2 bases from V and 5 bases from J; bases unmatched to any gene: 9. The CDR3 contains 15 residues. CDR1 is SGHRS and CDR2 is YFSETQ in the germline V gene. The CDR3: CASSLGPLARETQYF. The CDR3 DNA follows: TGCGCCAGCAGCTTAGGACCACTAGCGCGGGAGACCCAGTACTTC.